Presented here are 29 T cell receptor beta chains from one specimen sequenced in a study of cytomegalovirus exposure and HLA in healthy donors. The PCR contained 60 Vbeta and 13 Jbeta primers. TCRdb keeps only in-frame clones here, not all; method: immunoSEQ multiplex PCR. This sample has under 150,000 clones, with around 82% found just once. Sequenced: PBMCs. The source is a boy aged 5-17 years in good health and CMV-seronegative.

V usage is TRBV5-6 and J usage is TRBJ1-5, with D unclear. Between the trimmed V and J ends, which lost 5 bases and 8 bases, there was a span of 20 bases. This CDR3 has 15 amino acids. The germline CDR1 and CDR2 sequences are SGHDT and YYEEEE. CDR3 amino acids: CASSLAKKTDKPQHF. As DNA, the CDR3 is TGTGCCAGCAGTTTAGCAAAAAAGACGGATAAGCCCCAGCATTTT.

The chain couples TRBV4-3 to TRBJ2-7; 10 positions agree with TRBD1. The CDR3 consists of 13 residues. CDR1 is LGHNA, CDR2 YSLEER, per germline. Trimming removed 8 bases from V and 7 bases from J; junction bases left unmatched: 8. Here the CDR3 DNA reads TGCGCCAGCGGACACGGGACAGGGGATGAGCAGTACTTC. This codes for CASGHGTGDEQYF.

The V gene is TRBV7-2, the J gene TRBJ2-4; D is uncertain. Germline CDR1 is SGHTA and CDR2 is FQGNSA. The CDR3 extends over 13 amino acids. Trimming took 5 bases from V and 10 from J, leaving 15 bases between them. The DNA of the CDR3 is TGTGCCAGCAGCCCCGGGTTCTTTGGGATTCAGTACTTC. Protein sequence: CASSPGFFGIQYF.

The chain employs TRBV9 and TRBJ1-5; no reliable D call. CDR1 is SGDLS and CDR2 is YYNGEE in the germline V gene. The length of the CDR3 is 14 residues. The V end was cut by 3 bases, the J end by 0 bases, with 7 bases between. CDR3 DNA: TGTGCCAGCAGCGGGGAGGCTAGCAATCAGCCCCAGCATTTT. Amino acids: CASSGEASNQPQHF.

The rearrangement uses TRBV5-1 and TRBJ1-1, with TRBD1 identical over 7 bases. The CDR3 length is 15 residues. CDR1 SGHRS and CDR2 YFSETQ come from the germline V gene. Losses at the gene ends were 4 bases for V and 4 bases for J; bases not matched to a gene: 10. CDR3 nucleotides: TGCGCCAGCAGCCCTACAGGGGTCGGGGGCACTGAAGCTTTCTTT. Translating gives CASSPTGVGGTEAFF.

The chain is built from TRBV9 and TRBJ1-6; 8 bases match TRBD1. Per the germline V gene, CDR1 is SGDLS and CDR2 is YYNGEE. The CDR3 sequence is 14 residues long. J was trimmed by 8 bases and V by 4 bases; bases with no gene match: 5. DNA for the CDR3: TGTGCCAGCAGCCCCCGGACAGGGTATTCACCCCTCCACTTT. Amino acid sequence: CASSPRTGYSPLHF.

V usage is TRBV4-3 and J usage is TRBJ2-2; D is unresolved. The V gene's germline CDR1 is LGHNA and CDR2 YSLEER. The V and J ends lost 0 bases and 6 bases respectively, with 8 bases between them. The CDR3 loop spans 14 amino acids. Written as DNA, the CDR3 is TGCGCCAGCAGCCAAGATCGAGTAGCCGGGGAGCTGTTTTTT. Residues: CASSQDRVAGELFF.

V is TRBV7-3 and J is TRBJ1-1, with a weak D call TRBD1 (5 bases). Looked up from germline, CDR1 is SGHTA and CDR2 is FQGTGA. CDR3 length equals 14 residues. Trimming took off 6 bases at V and 2 bases at J, with 13 bases between the two ends. The CDR3 loop is CASSPQGGNTEAFF. DNA of the CDR3: TGTGCCAGCAGTCCCCAGGGAGGAAACACTGAAGCTTTCTTT.

The chain is built from TRBV6-6 and TRBJ1-2; 10 bases map to TRBD1. After removal of 3 bases from V and 8 bases from J, the junction contained 12 bases not matched to a gene. Germline CDR1 MNHNY, CDR2 SVGAGI (reference sequence). This CDR3 is built from 16 residues. CDR3 bases: TGTGCCAGCAGTTATCGCACCTTGGACAGGGGGGAAGGCTACACCTTC. The encoded protein is CASSYRTLDRGEGYTF.

V usage is TRBV10-1 and J usage is TRBJ2-5, with 8 nucleotides matching TRBD1. CDR3 length: 16 amino acids. Germline CDR1 WNHNN, CDR2 SYGVQD (reference sequence). Germline trimming cut 7 bases from V and 5 bases from J; bases unmatched to any gene: 15. As DNA, the CDR3 is TGCGCCAGCACGAACGCAGGGGGCTCGGGATCGGAGACCCAGTACTTC. The encoded protein is CASTNAGGSGSETQYF.

CDR3 sequence (DNA): TGTGCCAGCAGCCAAGACGAGGGGGTAGACACTGAAGCTTTCTTT. Protein sequence: CASSQDEGVDTEAFF. This chain links TRBV4-2 with TRBJ1-1, with a weak D call TRBD1 (6 bases). This CDR3 is 15 amino acids long. Trimming removed 0 bases from V and 3 bases from J, with 11 bases in between. Germline-derived CDR1 and CDR2 are LGHNA and YNFKEQ.

V and J are TRBV5-1 and TRBJ1-6; 8 positions match TRBD1. V lost 4 bases, J lost 7 bases, and 4 bases stayed unmatched. CDR3 size: 14 residues. The germline CDR1 and CDR2 sequences are SGHRS and YFSETQ. The CDR3 DNA is TGCGCCAGCAGCCCCACAGGGGGGAATTCACCCCTCCACTTT. Amino acid sequence: CASSPTGGNSPLHF.

V gene TRBV6-1 combines with J gene TRBJ1-5; the match to TRBD1 covers 7 bases. Unmatched junction bases numbered 8, after V lost 4 bases and J lost 2 bases. Germline V gene data show CDR1 as MNHNS and CDR2 as SASEGT. The CDR3 has 16 residues. In nucleotides, the CDR3 is TGTGCCAGCAGTGTCCCTAAGGGGGCAGGCAATCAGCCCCAGCATTTT. It yields the protein CASSVPKGAGNQPQHF.

The chain combines TRBV27 with TRBJ2-1; D gene unclear. This CDR3 is built from 15 residues. Trimming pared 6 bases from V and 4 bases from J, leaving 16 bases between. CDR1 is MNHEY, CDR2 SMNVEV, per germline (reference sequence). The CDR3 here is CASSPLKEKYNEQFF. The CDR3 DNA is TGTGCCAGCAGCCCTTTAAAGGAGAAGTACAATGAGCAGTTCTTC.

This clone has just one count. V and J are TRBV29-1 and TRBJ1-5; 7 bases are a match to TRBD1. The CDR3 runs 13 residues. V trimming: 5 bases; J trimming: 7 bases; junction bases outside the gene matches: 8. Germline V gene data show CDR1 as SQVTM and CDR2 as ANQGSEA. In DNA form, the CDR3 reads TGCAGCGTTCGGTTAGGGGGCAGCCAGCCCCAGCATTTT. Its protein product is CSVRLGGSQPQHF.

CDR3 loop: CASSQVQGADEKLFF. Written as DNA, the CDR3 is TGTGCCAGCAGCCAAGTACAGGGGGCGGATGAAAAACTGTTTTTT. V gene TRBV4-2 combines with J gene TRBJ1-4; 9 bases agree with TRBD1. V shed 1 base, J shed 6 bases, and the junction held 3 bases outside the gene matches. The CDR3 spans 15 residues. Germline V lookup: CDR1 LGHNA, CDR2 YNFKEQ.

The genes are TRBV27 and TRBJ2-7; D may be TRBD1 (5 bases). CDR1 and CDR2 from the germline V gene are MNHEY and SMNVEV (reference sequence). CDR3 size: 12 residues. V lost 2 bases to trimming and J lost 6 bases, with 8 bases between them. In nucleotides, the CDR3 is TGTGCCAGCAGTTTAGGGCAGGGCGAGCAGTACTTC. Translated, it gives CASSLGQGEQYF.

This chain joins TRBV5-4 and TRBJ2-3; 10 nucleotides agree with TRBD2. V dropped 6 bases and J dropped 0; count of bases not matched to a gene: 13. The CDR3 spans 18 residues. Germline V gene data show CDR1 as SGHNT and CDR2 as YYREEE (reference sequence). The CDR3, as DNA: TGTGCCAGCAACCTTCAGCCCGGACTAGCGGAGAGCACAGATACGCAGTATTTT. Translation gives CASNLQPGLAESTDTQYF.

The chain uses TRBV15 and TRBJ2-2, with 8 bases lining up with TRBD2. V was pared by 0 bases and J by 7 bases, with 10 bases of the junction left unmatched. CDR1 and CDR2 (germline): LNHNV, YYDKDF (reference sequence). The CDR3 is made up of 17 amino acids. The DNA of the CDR3 is TGTGCCACCAGCAGAGACCGGGGGGGCCAGATAATCGGGGAGCTGTTTTTT. Amino acid sequence: CATSRDRGGQIIGELFF.

This chain uses TRBV29-1 with TRBJ2-7, with D tentatively TRBD2 (6 bases). Per the germline V gene, CDR1 is SQVTM and CDR2 is ANQGSEA. V was shortened by 2 bases and J by 3 bases, with 11 bases between the two germline ends. The CDR3 contains 13 residues. CDR3 bases: TGCAGCGTTGAACTAGCGATGAACTACGAGCAGTACTTC. Translated, it gives CSVELAMNYEQYF.

The CDR3, as DNA: TGCGCCAGCAGCTTGGACAACTCTGGAAACACCATATATTTT. Residues: CASSLDNSGNTIYF. V is TRBV5-1 and J is TRBJ1-3; D not certain. Trimming pared 0 bases from V and 0 bases from J, leaving 4 bases between. The CDR3 is 14 amino acids. CDR1 SGHRS and CDR2 YFSETQ come from the germline V gene.

V gene TRBV5-1 combines with J gene TRBJ2-3; 7 bases match TRBD2. Germline V gives CDR1 SGHRS, CDR2 YFSETQ. V was pared by 1 base and J by 2 bases, with 7 bases of the junction left unmatched. The CDR3 covers 16 residues. The CDR3 loop is CASSLWLAGDTDTQYF. CDR3 DNA: TGCGCCAGCAGCTTGTGGCTTGCGGGAGACACAGATACGCAGTATTTT.

The rearrangement links TRBV4-1 to TRBJ1-1; 7 bases match TRBD1. Germline loops: CDR1 MGHRA, CDR2 YSYEKL. This CDR3 is built from 15 residues. Losses at the gene ends were 7 bases for V and 4 bases for J; bases not matched to a gene: 12. CDR3 DNA sequence: TGCGCCAGCACCGCAAGAATGAGGGGGCCCACTGAAGCTTTCTTT. Amino acids: CASTARMRGPTEAFF.

The J gene is TRBJ1-2, the V gene TRBV4-3, with TRBD1 matching 8 bases. This CDR3 has 16 amino acids. Germline V CDR1 and CDR2: LGHNA, YSLEER. V was clipped by 5 bases and J by 6 bases; unmatched bases: 14. CDR3 DNA: TGCGCCAGCAGCTTACAAGGGGGGCCAGGGGGCAATGGCTACACCTTC. Residues: CASSLQGGPGGNGYTF.

The chain employs TRBV7-2 and TRBJ1-4; a possible D gene is TRBD1 (6 bases). This CDR3 region has 17 residues. Germline lookup yields CDR1 SGHTA and CDR2 FQGNSA. Trimming removed 3 bases from V and 10 bases from J, with 24 bases in between. Here the CDR3 reads CASSFGLPGETGRKLFF. The CDR3 coding sequence is TGTGCCAGCAGCTTTGGGCTCCCAGGCGAAACAGGGCGAAAACTGTTTTTT.

This chain connects TRBV6-1 to TRBJ1-1; TRBD1 matches at 7 bases. Germline CDR1 is MNHNS and CDR2 is SASEGT. CDR3 size: 11 residues. Losses at the gene ends were 6 bases for V and 8 bases for J; bases not matched to a gene: 3. CDR3 bases: TGTGCCAGCAGGTCAGGGGGGGAAGCTTTCTTT. Translation gives CASRSGGEAFF.

CDR3 protein: CASRASGNTDTQYF. CDR3 in DNA: TGCGCCAGCAGGGCGTCAGGGAACACAGATACGCAGTATTTT. V and J are TRBV5-1 and TRBJ2-3, with TRBD1 as a possible D gene (5 bases). Germline V CDR1 and CDR2: SGHRS, YFSETQ. This CDR3 contains 14 residues. V was pared by 5 bases and J by 2 bases, with 12 bases between.

The rearrangement uses TRBV6-1 and TRBJ2-7, with 9 nucleotides matching TRBD1. This CDR3 has 14 residues. From germline, CDR1 is MNHNS and CDR2 SASEGT. V lost 2 bases and J lost 7; bases outside the gene matches: 6. The CDR3 DNA follows: TGTGCCAGCAGTGAACCTTACAGGGGGCGGGAGCAGTACTTC. Amino acids: CASSEPYRGREQYF.

V usage is TRBV27 and J usage is TRBJ2-1; TRBD2 agrees at 8 bases. Per the germline V gene, CDR1 is MNHEY and CDR2 is SMNVEV (reference sequence). Losses at the gene ends were 3 bases for V and 8 bases for J; bases not matched to a gene: 6. The length of the CDR3 is 14 residues. In nucleotides, the CDR3 is TGTGCCAGCAGTTTTGGCGGGAGGATTGATGAGCAGTTCTTC. Translating gives CASSFGGRIDEQFF.